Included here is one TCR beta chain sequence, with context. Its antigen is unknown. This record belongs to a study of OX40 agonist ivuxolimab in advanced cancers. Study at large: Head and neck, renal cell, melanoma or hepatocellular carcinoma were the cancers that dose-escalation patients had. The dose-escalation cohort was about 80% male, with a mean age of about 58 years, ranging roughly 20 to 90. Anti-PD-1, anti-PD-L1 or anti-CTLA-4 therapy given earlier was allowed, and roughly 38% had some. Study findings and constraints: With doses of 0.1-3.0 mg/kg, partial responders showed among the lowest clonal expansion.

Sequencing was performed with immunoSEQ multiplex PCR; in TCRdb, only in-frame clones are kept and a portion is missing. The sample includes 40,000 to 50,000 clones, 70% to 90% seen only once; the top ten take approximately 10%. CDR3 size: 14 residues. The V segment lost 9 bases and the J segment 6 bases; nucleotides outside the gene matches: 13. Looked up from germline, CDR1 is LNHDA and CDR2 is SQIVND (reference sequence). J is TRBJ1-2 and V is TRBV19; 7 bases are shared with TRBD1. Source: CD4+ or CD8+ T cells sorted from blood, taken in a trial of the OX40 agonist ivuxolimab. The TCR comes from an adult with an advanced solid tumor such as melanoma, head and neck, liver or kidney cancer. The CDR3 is CASVRGGAINGYTF. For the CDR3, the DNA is TGTGCCAGCGTCAGAGGGGGCGCGATTAATGGCTACACCTTC.